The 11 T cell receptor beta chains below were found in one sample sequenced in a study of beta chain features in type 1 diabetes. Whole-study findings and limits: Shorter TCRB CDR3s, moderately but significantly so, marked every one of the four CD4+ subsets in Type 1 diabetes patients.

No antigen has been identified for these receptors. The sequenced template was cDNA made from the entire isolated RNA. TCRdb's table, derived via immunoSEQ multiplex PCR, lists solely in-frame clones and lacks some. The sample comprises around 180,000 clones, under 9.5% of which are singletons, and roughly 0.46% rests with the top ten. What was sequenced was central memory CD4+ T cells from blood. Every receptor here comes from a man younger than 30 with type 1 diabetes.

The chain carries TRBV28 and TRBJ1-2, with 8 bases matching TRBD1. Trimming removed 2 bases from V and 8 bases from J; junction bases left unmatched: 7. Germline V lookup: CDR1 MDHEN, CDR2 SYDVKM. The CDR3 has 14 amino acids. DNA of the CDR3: TGTGCCAGCAGTTTAGGGGACAGGTGGAACGGCTACACCTTC. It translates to CASSLGDRWNGYTF.

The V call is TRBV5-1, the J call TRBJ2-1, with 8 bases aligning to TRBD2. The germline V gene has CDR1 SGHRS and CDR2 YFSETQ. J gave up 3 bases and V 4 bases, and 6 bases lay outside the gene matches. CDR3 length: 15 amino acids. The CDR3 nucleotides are TGCGCCAGCAGCGCAGACGGGACTAGCTACAATGAGCAGTTCTTC. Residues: CASSADGTSYNEQFF.

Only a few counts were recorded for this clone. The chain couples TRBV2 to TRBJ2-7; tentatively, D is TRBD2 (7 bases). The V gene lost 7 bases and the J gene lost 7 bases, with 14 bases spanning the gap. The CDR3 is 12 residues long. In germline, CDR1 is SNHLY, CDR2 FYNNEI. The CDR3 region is CASMRGPAEQYF. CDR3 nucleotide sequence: TGTGCCAGCATGCGGGGGCCCGCTGAGCAGTACTTC. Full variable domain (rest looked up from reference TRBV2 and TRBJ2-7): EPEVTQTPSHQVTQMGQEVILRCVPISNHLYFYWYRQILGQKVEFLVSFYNNEISEKSEIFDDQFSVERPDGSNFTLKIRSTKLEDSAMYFCASMRGPAEQYFGPGTRLTVT.

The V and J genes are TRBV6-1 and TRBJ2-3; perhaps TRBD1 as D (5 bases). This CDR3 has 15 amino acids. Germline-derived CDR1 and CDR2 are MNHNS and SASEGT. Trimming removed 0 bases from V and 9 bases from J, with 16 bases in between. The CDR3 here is CASSEASLVSGTQYF. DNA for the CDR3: TGTGCCAGCAGTGAAGCGAGTCTAGTCTCAGGGACGCAGTATTTT.

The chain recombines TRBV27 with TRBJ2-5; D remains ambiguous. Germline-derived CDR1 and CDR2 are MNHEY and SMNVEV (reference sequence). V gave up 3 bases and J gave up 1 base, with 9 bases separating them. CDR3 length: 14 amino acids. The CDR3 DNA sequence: TGTGCCAGCAGTTTCGGCCCTAGCCAAGAGACCCAGTACTTC. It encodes CASSFGPSQETQYF.

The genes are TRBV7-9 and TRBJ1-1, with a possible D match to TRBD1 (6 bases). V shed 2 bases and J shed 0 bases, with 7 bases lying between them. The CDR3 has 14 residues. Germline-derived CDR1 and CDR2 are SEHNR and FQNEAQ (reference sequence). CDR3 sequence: CASSLQGLNTEAFF. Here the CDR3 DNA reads TGTGCCAGCAGCTTACAGGGGCTGAACACTGAAGCTTTCTTT. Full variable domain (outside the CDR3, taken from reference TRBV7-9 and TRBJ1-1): DTGVSQNPRHKITKRGQNVTFRCDPISEHNRLYWYRQTLGQGPEFLTYFQNEAQLEKSRLLSDRFSAERPKGSFSTLEIQRTEQGDSAMYLCASSLQGLNTEAFFGQGTRLTVV.

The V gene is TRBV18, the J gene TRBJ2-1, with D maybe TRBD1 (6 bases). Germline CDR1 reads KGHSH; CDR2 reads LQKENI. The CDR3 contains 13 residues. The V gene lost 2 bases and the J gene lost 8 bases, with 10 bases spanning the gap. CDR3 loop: CASSPGTWDEQFF. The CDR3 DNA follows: TGTGCCAGCTCACCAGGGACATGGGATGAGCAGTTCTTC.

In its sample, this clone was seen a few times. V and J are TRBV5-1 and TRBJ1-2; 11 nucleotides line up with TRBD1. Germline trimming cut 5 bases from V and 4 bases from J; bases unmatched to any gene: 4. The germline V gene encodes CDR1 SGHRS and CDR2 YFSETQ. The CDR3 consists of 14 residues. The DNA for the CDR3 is TGCGCCAGCAGAACCGGGACAGGGGGCTATGGCTACACCTTC. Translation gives CASRTGTGGYGYTF. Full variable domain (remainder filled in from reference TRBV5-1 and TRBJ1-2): KAGVTQTPRYLIKTRGQQVTLSCSPISGHRSVSWYQQTPGQGLQFLFEYFSETQRNKGNFPGRFSGRQFSNSRSEMNVSTLELGDSALYLCASRTGTGGYGYTFGSGTRLTVV.

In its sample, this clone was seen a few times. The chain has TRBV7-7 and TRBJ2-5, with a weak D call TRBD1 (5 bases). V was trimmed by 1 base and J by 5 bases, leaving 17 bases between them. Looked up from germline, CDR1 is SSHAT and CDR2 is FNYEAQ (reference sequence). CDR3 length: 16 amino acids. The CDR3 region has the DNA TGTGCCAGCAGCTTAGGATCGGCAGGGTTGGGGGAGACCCAGTACTTC. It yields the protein CASSLGSAGLGETQYF. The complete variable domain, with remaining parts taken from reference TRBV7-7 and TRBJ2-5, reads GAGVSQSPRYKVTKRGQDVTLRCDPISSHATLYWYQQALGQGPEFLTYFNYEAQPDKSGLPSDRFSAERPEGSISTLTIQRTEQRDSAMYRCASSLGSAGLGETQYFGPGTRLLVL.

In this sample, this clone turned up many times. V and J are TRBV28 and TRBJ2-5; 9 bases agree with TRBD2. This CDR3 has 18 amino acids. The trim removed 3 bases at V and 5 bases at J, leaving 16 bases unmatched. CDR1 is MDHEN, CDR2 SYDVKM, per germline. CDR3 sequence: CASSLRIHSGGFGETQYF. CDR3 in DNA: TGTGCCAGCAGTTTGCGAATCCACAGCGGGGGGTTTGGGGAGACCCAGTACTTC.

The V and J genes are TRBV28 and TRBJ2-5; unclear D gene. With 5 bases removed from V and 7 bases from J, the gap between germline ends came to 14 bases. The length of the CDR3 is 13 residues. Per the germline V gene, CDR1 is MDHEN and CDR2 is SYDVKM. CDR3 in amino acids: CASSLASPGTQYF. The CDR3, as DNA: TGTGCCAGCAGTCTCGCTTCGCCGGGGACCCAGTACTTC.